This entry is about one T cell receptor (beta chain). The CDR3 is 14 amino acids. Germline CDR1 SGHRS, CDR2 YFSETQ. This sample is drawn from a study of technical replicates of blood from four donors. Only in-frame clones appear in the TCRdb table, and some are missing; sequencing was by immunoSEQ multiplex PCR. The sample lists 60,000 to 65,000 clones; approximately 86% were seen once. Specimen: PBMCs. The sequence was obtained from a human donor in good health. Some clones in this sample may be carry-over from other donors' samples. This sequence joins TRBV5-1 and TRBJ2-5; TRBD1 matches 9 bases. The better agreement between TRBJ2-7 and the DNA end casts doubt on the J call. DNA of the CDR3: TGCGCCAGCAGCACGACAGGGGGGTACTACGAGCAGTACTTC. Amino acid sequence: CASSTTGGYYEQYF.